This T cell receptor beta chain comes out of a study of T cell responses to AZD1222 COVID-19 vaccine. Overall study results and limits: Clonal diversity may have been underestimated, and the donors were mostly white British, with more females than males. Of the AZD1222 recipients, only 5 to 7 were seropositive at baseline.

About this clone itself: Antigen unknown.

The repertoire was sequenced with immunoSEQ multiplex PCR; TCRdb's copy has only in-frame clones and lacks some. Of tens of thousands of clones in the sample, roughly 90% were seen once. The CDR3 has 13 residues. Germline CDR1 reads LGHNA; CDR2 reads YNFKEQ. The V gene lost 1 base and the J gene lost 3 bases, with 7 bases spanning the gap. The sequence came from an adult in good health. The J gene is TRBJ2-7, the V gene TRBV4-2; no definite D call. The specimen comprised peripheral blood, sampled on day 0 of AZD1222 vaccination. This CDR3 reads CASSQGWDYEQYF. Written as DNA, the CDR3 is TGTGCCAGCAGCCAAGGGTGGGACTACGAGCAGTACTTC.